The clone carrying this T cell receptor (beta chain) was observed once. Trimming left V 5 bases short and J 4 bases short, with 15 bases between. The CDR3 loop spans 15 amino acids. Germline lookup yields CDR1 MDHEN and CDR2 SYDVKM. These data originate in a study of cytomegalovirus exposure and HLA in healthy donors. In the PCR, 60 Vbeta and 13 Jbeta primers were used. Method: immunoSEQ multiplex PCR; TCRdb's copy keeps in-frame clones and lacks some. The sample lists approximately 100,000 clones, around 80% seen once, with about 5.4% in the top ten. Material: PBMCs. The clonotype originates from a woman younger than 35 in good health and CMV-seropositive. The chain recombines TRBV28 with TRBJ1-5; D is perhaps TRBD1 (5 bases). The CDR3 region is CASSTTGRGNQPQHF. In DNA, the CDR3 is TGTGCCAGCAGTACCACAGGTAGGGGAAATCAGCCCCAGCATTTT. Together with reference TRBV28 and TRBJ1-5, the CDR3 gives the full variable domain: DVKVTQSSRYLVKRTGEKVFLECVQDMDHENMFWYRQDPGLGLRLIYFSYDVKMKEKGDIPEGYSVSREKKERFSLILESASTNQTSMYLCASSTTGRGNQPQHFGDGTRLSIL.